These 3 T cell receptor beta chains originate from one sample sequenced in a study of T cell responses to AZD1222 COVID-19 vaccine. Sequencing used immunoSEQ multiplex PCR; TCRdb keeps in-frame clones, though not all of them. Of approximately 140,000 clones in the sample, approximately 89% were seen once. The sequencing used peripheral blood, collected on day 0 of AZD1222 vaccination. These receptors were taken from an adult in good health.

This clone has a single count. This sequence joins TRBV27 and TRBJ2-7; TRBD2 agrees at 8 bases. The CDR3 has 14 residues. Germline V CDR1 and CDR2: MNHEY, SMNVEV (reference sequence). The junction had 4 bases not matched to a gene; V was cut back by 4 bases and J by 2 bases. The CDR3 reads CASSSRTSPYEQYF. The CDR3 coding sequence is TGTGCCAGCAGTTCCAGGACTAGCCCCTACGAGCAGTACTTC.

The CDR3: CASSQPEGQGNSPLHF. The CDR3 nucleotides read TGCGCCAGCAGCCAACCAGAGGGACAGGGTAATTCACCCCTCCACTTT. This chain connects TRBV4-1 to TRBJ1-6, with 9 bases matching TRBD1. Germline CDR1 MGHRA, CDR2 YSYEKL. V gave up 2 bases and J gave up 6 bases; unmatched junction bases: 5. The CDR3 totals 16 residues.

The chain combines TRBV19 with TRBJ1-1; TRBD1 matches 12 bases. The germline V gene has CDR1 LNHDA and CDR2 SQIVND (reference sequence). V gave up 8 bases and J gave up 6 bases; unmatched junction bases: 10. The CDR3 has 15 residues. The CDR3 region has the DNA TGTGCCAGTGGAAACCGGGACAGGGGGCCGCCTGAAGCTTTCTTT. Translated: CASGNRDRGPPEAFF. Combining the CDR3 with reference TRBV19 and TRBJ1-1 gives the whole variable domain DGGITQSPKYLFRKEGQNVTLSCEQNLNHDAMYWYRQDPGQGLRLIYYSQIVNDFQKGDIAEGYSVSREKKESFPLTVTSAQKNPTAFYLCASGNRDRGPPEAFFGQGTRLTVV.